Presented here are 19 T cell receptor beta chains from one specimen sequenced in a study of blood T cell repertoires in COVID-19 (dated by TCRdb to 2018 to 2020). Library preparation was by the immunoSEQ multiplex PCR assay. TCRdb retrieved this table from immuneACCESS and kept in-frame rearrangements only. Not all clones are present; in checked studies, unresolved V genes account for under half, and no reason is known for the remainder. The sample includes hundreds of thousands of clones, with 86% observed a single time. In total, the top ten clones hold around 1.9% of the sample. The sequenced sample was PBMCs or T cells enriched from blood (not recorded which). These receptors were taken from a woman in her fifties or sixties who had recovered from COVID-19.

The gene calls are TRBV7-2 and TRBJ1-3; D is perhaps TRBD1 (5 bases). Trimming cost V 3 bases and J 2 bases, with 14 bases left between them. From germline, CDR1 is SGHTA and CDR2 FQGNSA. The CDR3 totals 16 residues. CDR3 DNA: TGTGCCAGCAGCTTTGCAGGGAGGTCTGCTGGAAACACCATATATTTT. Amino acid sequence: CASSFAGRSAGNTIYF.

The V gene is TRBV30, the J gene TRBJ2-7; 8 bases align to TRBD2. The CDR3 loop spans 16 amino acids. The J segment lost 0 bases and the V segment lost 1 base, leaving 8 bases of the junction unmatched. In germline, CDR1 is GTSNPN, CDR2 SVGIG (reference sequence). The CDR3 protein is CAWSGLAGGTSYEQYF. CDR3 coding DNA: TGTGCCTGGAGTGGTCTGGCGGGAGGCACCTCCTACGAGCAGTACTTC.

The rearrangement links TRBV3-1 (or the pseudogene TRBV3-2) to TRBJ2-7; tentatively, D is TRBD2 (6 bases). Per germline, CDR1 LGHDT and CDR2 YNNKEL (reference sequence). The CDR3 length is 13 residues. V lost 4 bases and J 1 base, leaving 8 bases between the germline ends. The CDR3 loop is CASSRGESYEQYF. CDR3 DNA: TGTGCCAGCAGCCGGGGGGAGTCCTACGAGCAGTACTTC.

The chain carries TRBV5-1 and TRBJ1-6, with D uncertain. V lost 3 bases to trimming and J lost 8 bases, with 6 bases between them. Per germline, CDR1 SGHRS and CDR2 YFSETQ. CDR3 length: 12 residues. The CDR3 loop reads CASSSTDSPLHF. Written as DNA, the CDR3 is TGCGCCAGCAGCTCCACTGATTCACCCCTCCACTTT.

The chain links TRBV23-1 to TRBJ2-2, with a weak D call TRBD2 (6 bases). TRBV23-1 is classed as an ORF, of uncertain function. V lost 4 bases to trimming and J lost 6 bases, with 6 bases between them. The CDR3 has 12 amino acids. The CDR3 reads CASSRGAGELFF. Here the CDR3 DNA reads TGCGCCAGCAGTCGCGGGGCCGGGGAGCTGTTTTTT.

This rearrangement joins TRBV20-1 to TRBJ2-3, with D maybe TRBD2 (5 bases). The ends were cut back, 3 bases at V and 0 bases at J, with 13 bases in the middle. CDR1 is DFQATT, CDR2 SNEGSKA, per germline (reference sequence). The CDR3 extends over 15 amino acids. Written as DNA, the CDR3 is TGCAGTGCTAGTAAGGCGGGTGACAGCACAGATACGCAGTATTTT. Translated, it gives CSASKAGDSTDTQYF.

This chain links TRBV4-3 with TRBJ2-3, with 15 bases fitting TRBD2. This CDR3 spans 18 amino acids. The V gene's germline CDR1 is LGHNA and CDR2 YSLEER. The J segment lost 0 bases and the V segment lost 4 bases, leaving 5 bases of the junction unmatched. The CDR3 spells CASSRGTSGGYSTDTQYF. The CDR3 bases are TGCGCCAGCAGCCGTGGGACTAGCGGGGGGTATAGCACAGATACGCAGTATTTT.

V and J are TRBV6-4 and TRBJ2-2; TRBD2 is a possible D gene (5 bases). This CDR3 comprises 14 residues. Trimming pared 2 bases from V and 8 bases from J, leaving 12 bases between. Germline V gene lookup returns CDR1 MRHNA and CDR2 SNTAGT. The DNA of the CDR3 is TGTGCCAGCAGTGACCCGGGGTACTCGGGGGAGCTGTTTTTT. Protein sequence: CASSDPGYSGELFF.

The chain is built from TRBV3-1 (or the pseudogene TRBV3-2) and TRBJ1-3; D gene unclear. Deletions cut 2 bases from V and 2 bases from J, with 10 bases between. Germline CDR1 reads LGHDT; CDR2 reads YNNKEL (reference sequence). The CDR3 runs 15 residues. The CDR3 coding sequence is TGTGCCAGCAGCCAAATATTAAATACTGGAAACACCATATATTTT. The encoded protein is CASSQILNTGNTIYF.

With respect to this clone: The junction does not match germline at one end; this may be a read error. The V gene is TRBV3-1 (or the pseudogene TRBV3-2), the J gene TRBJ2-7; D gene ambiguous. The CDR3 spans 16 residues. CDR1 is LGHDT, CDR2 YNNKEL, per germline (reference sequence). CDR3 loop: CASSEDLRAAAYEQYF. CDR3 DNA: TGTGCCAGCAGCGAAGACCTCCGAGCCGCCGCCTACGAGCAGTACTTC.

This chain uses TRBV21-1 with TRBJ2-4; the table assigns TRBD2, which was not confirmed against the DNA. TRBV21-1 is recorded as a pseudogene. This CDR3 has 17 residues. The CDR3: CASSKATSGRNINIQYF. The CDR3 nucleotides are TGTGCCAGCAGCAAAGCCACCAGCGGGAGAAATATAAACATTCAGTACTTC.

The sample holds one count of this clone. This chain uses TRBV3-1 (or the pseudogene TRBV3-2) with TRBJ1-2; D is unresolved. The CDR3 runs to 14 residues. Trimming cost V 3 bases and J 0 bases, with 8 bases left between them. Germline V gene sequence: CDR1 LGHDT, CDR2 YNNKEL (reference sequence). CDR3 loop: CASSQRTSNYGYTF. The DNA of the CDR3 is TGTGCCAGCAGCCAGCGAACCTCTAACTATGGCTACACCTTC.

The rearrangement links TRBV5-1 to TRBJ2-1; 14 bases agree with TRBD2. The V segment lost 2 bases and the J segment 9 bases; nucleotides outside the gene matches: 7. Germline CDR1 is SGHRS and CDR2 is YFSETQ. The CDR3 spans 16 residues. The CDR3 reads CASSFPTSGRGGEQFF. CDR3 nucleotide sequence: TGCGCCAGCAGCTTCCCGACTAGCGGGAGGGGGGGTGAGCAGTTCTTC. Using reference TRBV5-1 and TRBJ2-1 for the parts outside the CDR3, the full variable domain is KAGVTQTPRYLIKTRGQQVTLSCSPISGHRSVSWYQQTPGQGLQFLFEYFSETQRNKGNFPGRFSGRQFSNSRSEMNVSTLELGDSALYLCASSFPTSGRGGEQFFGPGTRLTVL.

The chain combines TRBV19 with TRBJ1-2; D is unresolved. Germline lookup yields CDR1 LNHDA and CDR2 SQIVND (reference sequence). The length of the CDR3 is 15 residues. Trimming cost V 1 base and J 1 base, with 10 bases left between them. CDR3 residues: CASSIGVRGNYGYTF. The CDR3 bases are TGTGCCAGTAGTATAGGGGTCCGGGGTAACTATGGCTACACCTTC.

Written as DNA, the CDR3 is TGTGCCAGCAGCGTAGATGGCGGGAGTGGGTACGAGCAGTACTTC. Translated: CASSVDGGSGYEQYF. This sequence joins TRBV9 and TRBJ2-7; 7 bases are a match to TRBD2. The germline gives CDR1 SGDLS, CDR2 YYNGEE. The CDR3 spans 15 residues. J gave up 4 bases and V 0 bases, and 7 bases lay outside the gene matches.

This chain connects TRBV20-1 to TRBJ1-2; 8 bases align to TRBD1. The length of the CDR3 is 15 residues. J gave up 4 bases and V 3 bases, and 10 bases lay outside the gene matches. The germline V gene encodes CDR1 DFQATT and CDR2 SNEGSKA (reference sequence). The CDR3 reads CSASMFEGTGYGYTF. Written as DNA, the CDR3 is TGCAGTGCTAGTATGTTTGAGGGGACAGGCTATGGCTACACCTTC.

This clone was detected only a few times. V is TRBV25-1 and J is TRBJ1-3; D unclear. Trimming took 9 bases from V and 4 from J, leaving 10 bases between them. The germline CDR1 and CDR2 sequences are MGHDK and SYGVNS. The CDR3 spans 12 residues. CDR3 sequence: CASHSSGNTIYF. The CDR3 nucleotides read TGTGCCAGTCACTCATCCGGAAACACCATATATTTT.

The chain joins TRBV4-1 to TRBJ2-5, with TRBD2 identical over 14 bases. The length of the CDR3 is 16 residues. From germline, CDR1 is MGHRA and CDR2 YSYEKL. Trimming at V came to 5 bases and at J to 6 bases, leaving 8 bases not matched to a gene. In DNA, the CDR3 is TGCGCCAGCAGCAACGGACTAGCGGGGGGTAGGAAGACCCAGTACTTC. It codes for CASSNGLAGGRKTQYF.

The chain joins TRBV30 to TRBJ1-1; the D is unclear. V lost 4 bases and J 3 bases, leaving 15 bases between the germline ends. The CDR3 runs to 14 residues. Germline CDR1 reads GTSNPN; CDR2 reads SVGIG (reference sequence). CDR3 in amino acids: CAWIRGNWDTEAFF. In nucleotides, the CDR3 is TGTGCCTGGATTCGGGGAAATTGGGACACTGAAGCTTTCTTT.